This T cell receptor (beta chain) was identified during a study of OX40 agonist ivuxolimab in advanced cancers. Study summary: Head and neck, renal cell, melanoma or hepatocellular carcinoma were the cancers that dose-escalation patients had.

Germline V CDR1 and CDR2: SGHNT, YENEEA. This CDR3 contains 14 residues. Trimming removed 1 base at V and 1 base at J, with 7 bases between. This table comes from immunoSEQ multiplex PCR, and its TCRdb copy is limited to in-frame clones, with some not included. The top ten hold around 5.9% of the sample, which has around 97,000 clones, 85% to 90% seen once. Material: CD4+ or CD8+ T cells sorted from blood, obtained in a trial of the OX40 agonist ivuxolimab. V is TRBV11-3 and J is TRBJ2-5; D may be TRBD1 (6 bases). The source is an adult with an advanced solid tumor such as melanoma, head and neck, liver or kidney cancer. The chain's CDR3 is CASSLGTAQETQYF. In DNA form, the CDR3 reads TGTGCCAGCAGCTTAGGGACAGCCCAAGAGACCCAGTACTTC.